What follows is one T cell receptor beta chain and its context. Antigen specificity is unknown. The data belong to a study of Ad26.COV2.S vaccination and SARS-CoV-2 variants. Trimming removed 4 bases at V and 5 bases at J, with 11 bases between. This CDR3 region has 13 residues. The germline V gene encodes CDR1 SNHLY and CDR2 FYNNEI. Generated by immunoSEQ multiplex PCR, the TCRdb table keeps only in-frame clones and is missing some. The sample yields roughly 450,000 clones, around 90% seen once. Study-level points and caveats: Reportedly, after vaccination the spike-specific CD8+ and CD4+ T cell responses displayed substantial breadth.

As for treatment: about 20 received Ad26.COV2.S at low or high dose, single or two shots; 5 received placebo; per-sample allocation not given. Day 63 following the first vaccine or placebo injection was when the samples were taken. The chain employs TRBV2 and TRBJ1-1, with TRBD1 as a possible D gene (6 bases). The sequence was obtained from a person between 18 and 60 years old who received the Ad26.COV2.S COVID-19 vaccine or a placebo. Sequenced material: peripheral blood, taken in a trial of Ad26.COV2.S vaccine versus placebo. The CDR3 region has the DNA TGTGCCAGCAGTGCGGACAGAAGGACTGAAGCTTTCTTT. This translates into CASSADRRTEAFF.